This TCR beta chain was profiled in a study of cytomegalovirus exposure and HLA in healthy donors. Study-level background: Approximately 83 million unique TCRs from HLA-typed donors were held in an early data release.

Notes on this clone: The target antigen is unknown.

Whereas donors were nominally healthy upon sampling, unrecorded immune exposures were probable. PCR primers comprised 60 Vbeta and 13 Jbeta primers. Produced via immunoSEQ multiplex PCR; TCRdb's table is partial and in-frame only. The sample has fewer than 150,000 clones; approximately 71% are singletons. Study-level findings and limits: It was shown in a later analysis that HLA-associated TCR beta chains were more clonally expanded than other, equally common chains. A later analysis linked a missense variant in DCLRE1C to the trimming of TCR beta V and J genes.

Trimming pared 7 bases from V and 5 bases from J, leaving 20 bases between. The V gene's germline CDR1 is MNHNS and CDR2 SASEGT. The CDR3 is 15 amino acids. The receptor was isolated from a young man in good health and CMV-seronegative. The chain recombines TRBV6-1 with TRBJ2-5; D might be TRBD2 (7 bases). The sequencing sample was made of PBMCs. CDR3 loop: CASTEGGGGWETQYF. The CDR3 nucleotides are TGTGCCAGCACCGAAGGGGGGGGAGGTTGGGAGACCCAGTACTTC.